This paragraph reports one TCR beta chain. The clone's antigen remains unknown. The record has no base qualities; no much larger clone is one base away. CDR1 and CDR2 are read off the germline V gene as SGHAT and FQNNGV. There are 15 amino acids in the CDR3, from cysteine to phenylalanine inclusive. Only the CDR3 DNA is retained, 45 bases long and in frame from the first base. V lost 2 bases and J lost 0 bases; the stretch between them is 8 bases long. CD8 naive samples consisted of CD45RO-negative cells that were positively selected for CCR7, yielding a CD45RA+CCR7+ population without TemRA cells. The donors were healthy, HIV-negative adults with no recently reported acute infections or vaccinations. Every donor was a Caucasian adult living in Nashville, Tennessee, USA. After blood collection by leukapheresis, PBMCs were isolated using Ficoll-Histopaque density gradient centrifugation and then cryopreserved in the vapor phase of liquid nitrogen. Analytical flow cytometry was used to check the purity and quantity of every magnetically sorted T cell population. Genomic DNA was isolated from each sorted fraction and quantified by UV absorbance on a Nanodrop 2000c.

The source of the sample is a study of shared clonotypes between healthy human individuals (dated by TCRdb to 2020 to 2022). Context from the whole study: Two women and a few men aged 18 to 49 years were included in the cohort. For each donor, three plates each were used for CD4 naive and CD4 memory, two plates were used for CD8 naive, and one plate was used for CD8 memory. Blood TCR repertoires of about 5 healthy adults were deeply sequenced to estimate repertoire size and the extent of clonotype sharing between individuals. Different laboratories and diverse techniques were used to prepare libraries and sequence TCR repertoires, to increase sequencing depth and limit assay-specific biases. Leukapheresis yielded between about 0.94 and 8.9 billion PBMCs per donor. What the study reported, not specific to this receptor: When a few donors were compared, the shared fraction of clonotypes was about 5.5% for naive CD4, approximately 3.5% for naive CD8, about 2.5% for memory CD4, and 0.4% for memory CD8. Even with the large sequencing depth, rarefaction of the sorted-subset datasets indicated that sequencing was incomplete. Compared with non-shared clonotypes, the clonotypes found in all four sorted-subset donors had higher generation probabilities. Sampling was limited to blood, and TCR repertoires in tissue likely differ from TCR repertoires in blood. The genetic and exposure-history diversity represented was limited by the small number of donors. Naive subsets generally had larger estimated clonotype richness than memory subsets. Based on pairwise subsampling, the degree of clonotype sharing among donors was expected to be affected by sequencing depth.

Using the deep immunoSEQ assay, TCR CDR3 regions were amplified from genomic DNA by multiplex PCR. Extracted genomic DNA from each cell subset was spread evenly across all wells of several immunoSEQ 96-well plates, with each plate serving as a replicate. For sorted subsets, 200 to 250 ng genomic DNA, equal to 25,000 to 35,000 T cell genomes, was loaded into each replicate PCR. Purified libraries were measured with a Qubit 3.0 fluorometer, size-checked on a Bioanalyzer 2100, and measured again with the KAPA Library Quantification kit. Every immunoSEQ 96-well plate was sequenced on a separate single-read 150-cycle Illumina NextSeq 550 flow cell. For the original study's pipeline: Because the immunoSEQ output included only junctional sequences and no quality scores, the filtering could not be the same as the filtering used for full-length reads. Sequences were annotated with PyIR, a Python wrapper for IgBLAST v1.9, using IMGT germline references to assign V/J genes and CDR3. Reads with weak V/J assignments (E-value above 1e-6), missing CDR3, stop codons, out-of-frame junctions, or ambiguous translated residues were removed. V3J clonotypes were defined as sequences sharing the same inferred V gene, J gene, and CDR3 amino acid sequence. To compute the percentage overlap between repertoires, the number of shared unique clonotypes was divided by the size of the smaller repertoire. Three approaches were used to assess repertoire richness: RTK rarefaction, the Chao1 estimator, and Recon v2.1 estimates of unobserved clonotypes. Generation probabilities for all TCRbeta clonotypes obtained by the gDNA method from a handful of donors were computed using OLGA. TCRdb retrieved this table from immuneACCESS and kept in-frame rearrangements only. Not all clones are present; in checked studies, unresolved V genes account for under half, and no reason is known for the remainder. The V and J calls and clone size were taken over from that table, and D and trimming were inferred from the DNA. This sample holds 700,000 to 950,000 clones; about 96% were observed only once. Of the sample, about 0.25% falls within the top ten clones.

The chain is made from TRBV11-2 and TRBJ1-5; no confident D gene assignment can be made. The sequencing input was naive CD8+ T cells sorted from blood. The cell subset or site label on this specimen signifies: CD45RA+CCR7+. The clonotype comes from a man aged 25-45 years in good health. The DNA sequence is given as TGTGCCAGCAGCTTAAATCAGTATAGCAATCAGCCCCAGCATTTT. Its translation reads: CASSLNQYSNQPQHF.